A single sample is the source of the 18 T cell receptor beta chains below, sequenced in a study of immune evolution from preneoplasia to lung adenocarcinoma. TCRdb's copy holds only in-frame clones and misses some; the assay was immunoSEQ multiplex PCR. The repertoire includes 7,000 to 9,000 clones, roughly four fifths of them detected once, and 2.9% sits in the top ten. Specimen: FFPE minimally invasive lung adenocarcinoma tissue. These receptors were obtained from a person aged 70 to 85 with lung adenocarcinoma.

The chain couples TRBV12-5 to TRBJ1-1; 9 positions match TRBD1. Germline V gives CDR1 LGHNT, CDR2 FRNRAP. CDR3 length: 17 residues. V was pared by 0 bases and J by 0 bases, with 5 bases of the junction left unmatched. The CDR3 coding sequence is TGTGCTAGTGGTTTGGTAAGACAGGGGGGAATGAACACTGAAGCTTTCTTT. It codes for CASGLVRQGGMNTEAFF.

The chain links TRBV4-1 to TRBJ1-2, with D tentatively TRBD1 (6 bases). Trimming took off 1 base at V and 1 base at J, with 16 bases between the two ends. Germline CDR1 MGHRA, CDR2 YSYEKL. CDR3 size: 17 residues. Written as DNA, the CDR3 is TGCGCCAGCAGCCAAGTCTCTGCAGGGGATTTTAACTATGGCTACACCTTC. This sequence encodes CASSQVSAGDFNYGYTF.

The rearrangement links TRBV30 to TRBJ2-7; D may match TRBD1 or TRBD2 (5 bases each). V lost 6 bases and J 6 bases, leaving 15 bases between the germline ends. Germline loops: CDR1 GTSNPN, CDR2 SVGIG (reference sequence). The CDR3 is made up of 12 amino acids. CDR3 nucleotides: TGTGCCTGCGTACGGGGCCTCTCCGAGCAGTACTTC. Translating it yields CACVRGLSEQYF.

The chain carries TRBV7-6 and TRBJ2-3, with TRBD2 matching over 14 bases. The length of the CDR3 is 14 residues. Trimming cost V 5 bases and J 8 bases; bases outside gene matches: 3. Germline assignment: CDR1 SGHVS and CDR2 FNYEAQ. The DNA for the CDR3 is TGTGCCAGCAGCCAGGGACTAGCGGGAGCTACGCAGTATTTT. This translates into CASSQGLAGATQYF. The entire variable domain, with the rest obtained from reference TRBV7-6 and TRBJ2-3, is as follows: GAGVSQSPRYKVTKRGQDVALRCDPISGHVSLYWYRQALGQGPEFLTYFNYEAQQDKSGLPNDRFSAERPEGSISTLTIQRTEQRDSAMYRCASSQGLAGATQYFGPGTRLTVL.

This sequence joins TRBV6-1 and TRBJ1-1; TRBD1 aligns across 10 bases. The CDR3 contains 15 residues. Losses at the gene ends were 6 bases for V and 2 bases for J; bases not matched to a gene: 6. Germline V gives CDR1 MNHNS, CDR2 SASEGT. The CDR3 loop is CASRWTGGENTEAFF. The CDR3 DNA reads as TGTGCCAGCAGATGGACAGGGGGGGAAAACACTGAAGCTTTCTTT.

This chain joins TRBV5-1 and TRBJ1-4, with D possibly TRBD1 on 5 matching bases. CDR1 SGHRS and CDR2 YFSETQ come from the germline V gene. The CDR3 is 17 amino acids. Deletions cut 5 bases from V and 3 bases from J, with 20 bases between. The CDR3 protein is CASRAGDLNGSNEKLFF. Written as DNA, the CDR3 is TGCGCCAGCAGGGCGGGGGACCTAAATGGATCTAATGAAAAACTGTTTTTT. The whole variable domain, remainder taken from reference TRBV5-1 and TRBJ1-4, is KAGVTQTPRYLIKTRGQQVTLSCSPISGHRSVSWYQQTPGQGLQFLFEYFSETQRNKGNFPGRFSGRQFSNSRSEMNVSTLELGDSALYLCASRAGDLNGSNEKLFFGSGTQLSVL.

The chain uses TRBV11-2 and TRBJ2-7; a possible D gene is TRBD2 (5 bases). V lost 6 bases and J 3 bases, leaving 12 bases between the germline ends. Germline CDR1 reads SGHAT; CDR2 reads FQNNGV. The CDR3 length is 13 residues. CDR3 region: CASSYPSGYEQYF. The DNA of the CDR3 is TGTGCCAGCAGTTACCCGAGCGGCTACGAGCAGTACTTC.

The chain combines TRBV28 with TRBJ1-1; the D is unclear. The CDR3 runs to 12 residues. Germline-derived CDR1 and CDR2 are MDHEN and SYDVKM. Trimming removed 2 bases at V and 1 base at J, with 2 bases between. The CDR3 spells CASSLGNTEAFF. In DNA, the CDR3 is TGTGCCAGCAGTTTAGGGAACACTGAAGCTTTCTTT.

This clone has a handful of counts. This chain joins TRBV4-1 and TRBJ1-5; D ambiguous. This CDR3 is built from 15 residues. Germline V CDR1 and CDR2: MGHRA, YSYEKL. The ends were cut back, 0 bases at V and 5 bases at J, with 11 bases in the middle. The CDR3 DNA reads TGCGCCAGCAGCCAAGATTTAAGGGCGGATCAGCCCCAGCATTTT. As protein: CASSQDLRADQPQHF.

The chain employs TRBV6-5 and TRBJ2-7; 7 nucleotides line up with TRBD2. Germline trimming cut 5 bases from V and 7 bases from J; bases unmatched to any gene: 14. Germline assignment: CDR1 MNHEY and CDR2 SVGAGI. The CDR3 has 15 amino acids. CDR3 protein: CASSTTAGLLGEQYF. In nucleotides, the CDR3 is TGTGCCAGCAGTACCACAGCGGGACTACTGGGTGAGCAGTACTTC.

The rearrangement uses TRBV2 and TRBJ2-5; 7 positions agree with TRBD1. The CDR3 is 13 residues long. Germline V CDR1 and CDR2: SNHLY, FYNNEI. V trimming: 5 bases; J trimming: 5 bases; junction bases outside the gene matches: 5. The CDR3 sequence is CASSTTGDETQYF. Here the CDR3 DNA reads TGTGCCAGCAGTACCACAGGGGACGAGACCCAGTACTTC.

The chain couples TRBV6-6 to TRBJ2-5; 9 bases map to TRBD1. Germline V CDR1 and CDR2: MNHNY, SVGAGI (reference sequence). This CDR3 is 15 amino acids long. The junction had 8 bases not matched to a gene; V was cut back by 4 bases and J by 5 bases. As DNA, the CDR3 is TGTGCCAGCAGTTTGAGCTACAGGGGGCGGGAGACCCAGTACTTC. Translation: CASSLSYRGRETQYF.

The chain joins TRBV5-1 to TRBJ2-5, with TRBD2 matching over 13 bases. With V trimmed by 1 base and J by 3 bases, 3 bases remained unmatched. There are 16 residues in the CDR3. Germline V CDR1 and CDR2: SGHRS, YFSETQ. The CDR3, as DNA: TGCGCCAGCAGCTTGCTCGGACTAGCGGGAGAAGAGACCCAGTACTTC. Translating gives CASSLLGLAGEETQYF.

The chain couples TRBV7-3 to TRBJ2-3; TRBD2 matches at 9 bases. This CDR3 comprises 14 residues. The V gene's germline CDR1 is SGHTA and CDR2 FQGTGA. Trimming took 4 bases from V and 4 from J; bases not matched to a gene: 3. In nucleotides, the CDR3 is TGTGCCAGCAGCTATAGCGGGGGTGCAGATACGCAGTATTTT. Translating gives CASSYSGGADTQYF.

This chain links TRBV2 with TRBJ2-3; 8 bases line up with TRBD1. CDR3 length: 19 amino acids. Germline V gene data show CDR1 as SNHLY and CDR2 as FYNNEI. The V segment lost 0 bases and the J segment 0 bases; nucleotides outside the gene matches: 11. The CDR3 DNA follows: TGTGCCAGCAGTGAAGCCCCTTCAGGACAGGGCTTTAGCACAGATACGCAGTATTTT. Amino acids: CASSEAPSGQGFSTDTQYF.

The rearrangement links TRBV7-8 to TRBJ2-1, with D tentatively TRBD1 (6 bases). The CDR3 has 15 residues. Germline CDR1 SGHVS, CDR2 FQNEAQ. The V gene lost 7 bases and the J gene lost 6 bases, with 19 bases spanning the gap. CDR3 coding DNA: TGTGCCAGCACACTTGGTACAGGGTCCGGCAATGAGCAGTTCTTC. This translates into CASTLGTGSGNEQFF.

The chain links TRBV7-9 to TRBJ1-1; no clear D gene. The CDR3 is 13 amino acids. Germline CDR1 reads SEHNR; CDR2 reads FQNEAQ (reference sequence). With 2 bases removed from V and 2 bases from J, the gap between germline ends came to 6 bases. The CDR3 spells CASSLTGNTEAFF. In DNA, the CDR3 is TGTGCCAGCAGCTTAACTGGAAACACTGAAGCTTTCTTT.

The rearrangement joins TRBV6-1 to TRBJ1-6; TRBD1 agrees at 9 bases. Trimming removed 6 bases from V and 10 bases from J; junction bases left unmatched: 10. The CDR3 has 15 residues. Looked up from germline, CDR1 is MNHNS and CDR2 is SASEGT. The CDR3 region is CASREPGTGYSPLHF. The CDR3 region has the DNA TGTGCCAGCAGAGAACCCGGGACAGGGTACTCACCCCTCCACTTT.